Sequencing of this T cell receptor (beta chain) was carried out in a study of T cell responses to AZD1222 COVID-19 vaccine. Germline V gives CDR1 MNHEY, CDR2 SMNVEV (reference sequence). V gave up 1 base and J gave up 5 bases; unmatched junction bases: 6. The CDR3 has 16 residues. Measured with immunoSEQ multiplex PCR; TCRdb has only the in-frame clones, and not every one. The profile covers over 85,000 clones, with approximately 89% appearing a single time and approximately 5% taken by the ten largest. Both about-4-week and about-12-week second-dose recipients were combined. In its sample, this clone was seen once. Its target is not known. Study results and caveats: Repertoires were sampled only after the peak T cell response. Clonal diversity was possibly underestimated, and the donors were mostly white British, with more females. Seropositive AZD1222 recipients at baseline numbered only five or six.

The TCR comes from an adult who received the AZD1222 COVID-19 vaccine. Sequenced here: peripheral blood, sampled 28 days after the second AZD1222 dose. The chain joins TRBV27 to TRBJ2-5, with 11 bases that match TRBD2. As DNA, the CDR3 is TGTGCCAGCAGTTTATATGTAGCGGGGGGGGTTGAGACCCAGTACTTC. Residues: CASSLYVAGGVETQYF.